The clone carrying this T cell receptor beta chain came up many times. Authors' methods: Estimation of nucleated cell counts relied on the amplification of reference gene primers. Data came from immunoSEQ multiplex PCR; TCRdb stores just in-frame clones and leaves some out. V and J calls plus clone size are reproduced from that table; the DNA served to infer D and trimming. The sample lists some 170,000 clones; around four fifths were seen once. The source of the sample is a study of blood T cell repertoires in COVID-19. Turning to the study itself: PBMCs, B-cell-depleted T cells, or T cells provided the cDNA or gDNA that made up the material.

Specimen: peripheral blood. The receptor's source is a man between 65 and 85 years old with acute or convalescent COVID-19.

This chain's CDR3 is CASTKWLADTDTQYF. CDR3 DNA sequence: TGTGCCAGCACAAAGTGGCTAGCGGACACAGATACGCAGTATTTT. This chain joins TRBV2 and TRBJ2-3; 7 nucleotides match TRBD2. The CDR3 is 15 residues long. Germline V gene data show CDR1 as SNHLY and CDR2 as FYNNEI. V lost 7 bases and J lost 2; bases outside the gene matches: 9.